A selection of T cell receptor beta chains follows, all from one sample in a study of T cell responses to AZD1222 COVID-19 vaccine. Profiled with immunoSEQ multiplex PCR; TCRdb holds only in-frame clones, not every one. Here the sample spans around 270,000 clones, 90% to 95% being singletons. The starting material was peripheral blood, obtained 28 days after the second AZD1222 dose. Receptors were obtained from an adult who received the AZD1222 COVID-19 vaccine. CDR3s include the opening cysteine and the closing phenylalanine or tryptophan.

v_gene,j_gene,CDR3aa
TRBV5-7,TRBJ2-5,CASTRDGGGETQYF
TRBV7-9,TRBJ1-1,CASSLARGKGGTEAFF
TRBV5-4,TRBJ1-3,CASSSATGSGNTIYF
TRBV2,TRBJ1-1,CASSRGATEAFF
TRBV5-4,TRBJ2-2,CASSSTGQGETGELFF
TRBV29-1,TRBJ1-2,CSAGSGGQGGYGYTF
TRBV5-1,TRBJ1-2,CASSLTGSGGYTF
TRBV7-2,TRBJ2-3,CASSRAGDTQYF
TRBV10-3,TRBJ2-3,CAISPRRSGFDPQYF
TRBV15,TRBJ2-7,CATSRWGTYEQYF
TRBV5-1,TRBJ1-1,CASSPGTGQTFF
TRBV7-9,TRBJ1-4,CASSLYGSEKLFF
TRBV7-6,TRBJ1-5,CASSPRTGAGNQPQHF
TRBV3-1/TRBV3-2,TRBJ2-2,CASSLEGVTGELFF
TRBV9,TRBJ2-5,CASSVEGAGETQYF
TRBV13,TRBJ1-5,CASSVNGGTSNQPQHF
TRBV5-4,TRBJ2-3,CASSPTSGSFDTQYF
TRBV7-6,TRBJ2-2,CASSLESFTGELFF
TRBV5-1,TRBJ1-1,CASSLVGLVYRTEMNTEAFF
TRBV3-1/TRBV3-2,TRBJ2-1,CASSPDMGAYNEQFF
TRBV4-2,TRBJ1-1,CASSQGDLEAFF
TRBV14,TRBJ1-2,CASSQDSPGHYGYTF
TRBV15,TRBJ2-5,CATSRDPRETQYF
TRBV5-1,TRBJ1-5,CASSPGQGARQPQHF
TRBV9,TRBJ2-3,CASSGGPASDTQYF
TRBV19,TRBJ2-2,CASSIGWNTGELFF
TRBV5-1,TRBJ2-7,CASSFAPLYEQYF
TRBV6-5,TRBJ1-5,CASSYRTGGQPQHF